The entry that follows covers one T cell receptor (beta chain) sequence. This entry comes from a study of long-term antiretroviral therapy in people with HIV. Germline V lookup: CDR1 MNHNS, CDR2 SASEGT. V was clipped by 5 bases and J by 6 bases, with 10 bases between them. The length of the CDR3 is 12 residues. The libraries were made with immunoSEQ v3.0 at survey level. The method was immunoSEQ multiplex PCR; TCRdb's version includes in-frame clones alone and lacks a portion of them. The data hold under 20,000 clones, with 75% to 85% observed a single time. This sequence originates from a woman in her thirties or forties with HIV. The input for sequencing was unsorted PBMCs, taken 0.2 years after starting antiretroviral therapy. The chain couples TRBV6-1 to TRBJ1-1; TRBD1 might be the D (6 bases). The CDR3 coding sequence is TGTGCCAGCAGTCCAGGGGTGGCTGAAGCTTTCTTT. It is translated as CASSPGVAEAFF.